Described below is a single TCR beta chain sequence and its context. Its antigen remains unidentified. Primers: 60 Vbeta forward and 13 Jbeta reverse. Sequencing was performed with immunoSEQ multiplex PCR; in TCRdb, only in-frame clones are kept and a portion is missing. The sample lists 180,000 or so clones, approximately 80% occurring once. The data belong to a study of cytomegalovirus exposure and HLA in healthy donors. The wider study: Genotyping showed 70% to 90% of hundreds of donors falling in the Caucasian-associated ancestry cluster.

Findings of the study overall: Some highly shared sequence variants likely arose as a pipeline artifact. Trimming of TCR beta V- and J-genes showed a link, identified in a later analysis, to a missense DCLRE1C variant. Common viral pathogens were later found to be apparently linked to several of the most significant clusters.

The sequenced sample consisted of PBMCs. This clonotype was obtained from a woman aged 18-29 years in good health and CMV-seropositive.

CDR3 nucleotide sequence: TGTGCCAGCAGCTTATTGGCCCCGGGGGGACCCACTGAAGCTTTCTTT. This sequence encodes CASSLLAPGGPTEAFF. The V and J genes are TRBV11-2 and TRBJ1-1, with TRBD1 as a possible D gene (5 bases). V was shortened by 2 bases and J by 4 bases, with 17 bases between the two germline ends. Germline CDR1 SGHAT, CDR2 FQNNGV. This CDR3 comprises 16 residues.